The 16 T cell receptor beta chains reported below all come from one sample, sequenced in a study of cytomegalovirus exposure and HLA in healthy donors. With 60 Vbeta and 13 Jbeta primers, the PCR was carried out. Data came from immunoSEQ multiplex PCR; TCRdb stores just in-frame clones and leaves some out. The table includes some 190,000 clones, over 65% detected once. The sequenced sample consisted of PBMCs. The receptors come from a man between 18 and 35 years old in good health and CMV-seronegative.

The chain is built from TRBV29-1 and TRBJ2-7; D might be TRBD1 (6 bases). The CDR3 is 15 residues long. The V end lost 3 bases, the J end lost 0 bases, and 15 bases lay between the germline ends. CDR1 is SQVTM, CDR2 ANQGSEA, per germline. CDR3 sequence reads: CSVEDRRTSSYEQYF. CDR3 in DNA: TGCAGCGTTGAGGACAGAAGGACTTCCTCCTACGAGCAGTACTTC.

This clone was observed a handful of times. The CDR3 nucleotides are TGTGCCAGCTCACTGGACAGGCCGTACCAAGAGACCCAGTACTTC. Translation gives CASSLDRPYQETQYF. The chain employs TRBV18 and TRBJ2-5; 7 bases match TRBD1. The J segment lost 0 bases and the V segment lost 4 bases, leaving 5 bases of the junction unmatched. The CDR3 is made up of 15 amino acids. In germline, CDR1 is KGHSH, CDR2 LQKENI.

The chain joins TRBV6-1 to TRBJ2-7; 8 nucleotides line up with TRBD1. The germline V gene has CDR1 MNHNS and CDR2 SASEGT. V shed 2 bases, J shed 7 bases, and the junction held 7 bases outside the gene matches. The CDR3 has 14 residues. The CDR3 DNA follows: TGTGCCAGCAGTGAACTGGACAGGGTGGGAGAGCAGTACTTC. It specifies CASSELDRVGEQYF.

This chain links TRBV6-1 with TRBJ1-4, with 7 bases that match TRBD1. This CDR3 is built from 14 residues. The germline V gene has CDR1 MNHNS and CDR2 SASEGT. Trimming cost V 5 bases and J 6 bases; bases outside gene matches: 6. Here the CDR3 DNA reads TGTGCCAGCAGTCGGACAGGACCCGATGAAAAACTGTTTTTT. Protein sequence: CASSRTGPDEKLFF.

The V and J genes are TRBV5-5 and TRBJ2-1; no clear D gene. The germline gives CDR1 SGHKS, CDR2 YYEKEE (reference sequence). The CDR3 consists of 16 residues. Between the trimmed V and J ends, which lost 4 bases and 5 bases, there was a span of 19 bases. For the CDR3, the DNA is TGTGCCAGCAGCCTGGACCCCTCTCCCACACACAATGAGCAGTTCTTC. It encodes CASSLDPSPTHNEQFF.

The rearrangement joins TRBV7-2 to TRBJ1-5; 8 bases map to TRBD1. V dropped 5 bases and J dropped 11; count of bases not matched to a gene: 17. Germline V CDR1 and CDR2: SGHTA, FQGNSA. The CDR3 contains 16 residues. CDR3 DNA: TGTGCCAGCAGCCCAGGGGGCATTCACGCGGCAGCGTCCCAGCATTTT. It translates to CASSPGGIHAAASQHF.

This clone appeared a few times. The same CDR3 arises from other DNA sequences in this sample as well. V usage is TRBV10-3 and J usage is TRBJ1-3; 7 bases line up with TRBD1. CDR3 length: 13 residues. Germline lookup yields CDR1 ENHRY and CDR2 SYGVKD. V lost 6 bases and J lost 3; bases outside the gene matches: 2. The CDR3 here is CAISWDSGNTIYF. Written as DNA, the CDR3 is TGTGCCATCAGCTGGGACAGTGGAAACACCATATATTTT.

The chain uses TRBV5-5 and TRBJ2-1, with TRBD2 matching 8 bases. Germline V gene sequence: CDR1 SGHKS, CDR2 YYEKEE (reference sequence). The CDR3 sequence is 14 residues long. The V and J ends lost 4 bases and 3 bases, in that order; junction bases with no gene match: 3. CDR3 in DNA: TGTGCCAGCAGCCACGGGACTAGCTACAATGAGCAGTTCTTC. Amino acids: CASSHGTSYNEQFF.

The chain links TRBV9 to TRBJ2-3; 11 nucleotides line up with TRBD2. Germline loops: CDR1 SGDLS, CDR2 YYNGEE. The J segment lost 1 base and the V segment lost 2 bases, leaving 9 bases of the junction unmatched. CDR3 length: 18 amino acids. The CDR3 sequence: CASSVTSGATSGTDTQYF. The CDR3 DNA follows: TGTGCCAGCAGCGTGACTAGCGGGGCGACCTCTGGCACAGATACGCAGTATTTT. Looking up the rest from reference TRBV9 and TRBJ2-3 gives the full variable domain: DSGVTQTPKHLITATGQRVTLRCSPRSGDLSVYWYQQSLDQGLQFLIQYYNGEERAKGNILERFSAQQFPDLHSELNLSSLELGDSALYFCASSVTSGATSGTDTQYFGPGTRLTVL.

This rearrangement joins TRBV4-3 to TRBJ2-7; 12 positions match TRBD2. V dropped 0 bases and J dropped 5; count of bases not matched to a gene: 11. The CDR3 is 18 amino acids. Germline V gene sequence: CDR1 LGHNA, CDR2 YSLEER. The CDR3 spells CASSQDLFLAGGPDEQYF. The CDR3 nucleotides are TGCGCCAGCAGCCAAGACCTGTTCCTAGCGGGAGGGCCTGACGAGCAGTACTTC.

V usage is TRBV5-6 and J usage is TRBJ2-7, with D unresolved. The CDR3 has 13 amino acids. The V and J ends lost 1 base and 6 bases respectively, with 11 bases between them. CDR1 and CDR2 (germline): SGHDT, YYEEEE. This CDR3 reads CASSLSRFGEQYF. The DNA of the CDR3 is TGTGCCAGCAGCTTGTCCAGGTTCGGCGAGCAGTACTTC.

This chain links TRBV4-2 with TRBJ2-7; TRBD2 aligns across 9 bases. The CDR3 totals 16 residues. Germline lookup yields CDR1 LGHNA and CDR2 YNFKEQ. The V gene end was trimmed by 4 bases and the J gene end by 0 bases; junction bases not matched to a gene: 7. For the CDR3, the DNA is TGTGCCAGCAGCCGGACTGCTAGCGGGGACTCCTACGAGCAGTACTTC. It yields the protein CASSRTASGDSYEQYF.

The chain recombines TRBV5-6 with TRBJ1-5; D is possibly TRBD1 (6 bases). Trimming took off 4 bases at V and 0 bases at J, with 11 bases between the two ends. There are 15 residues in the CDR3. Germline V CDR1 and CDR2: SGHDT, YYEEEE. Here the CDR3 reads CASSAGTLSNQPQHF. The CDR3 DNA follows: TGTGCCAGCAGCGCAGGGACACTTAGCAATCAGCCCCAGCATTTT.

This clone came up a few times. This CDR3 is CASSPHRGGYEQYF. CDR3 sequence (DNA): TGTGCCAGCAGCCCCCATAGGGGGGGTTACGAGCAGTACTTC. This rearrangement joins TRBV6-5 to TRBJ2-7; possible D gene TRBD2, 7 bases. Per germline, CDR1 MNHEY and CDR2 SVGAGI. V was trimmed by 6 bases and J by 4 bases, leaving 16 bases between them. CDR3 length: 14 amino acids.

Here the CDR3 reads CASSSSGGAPNEQFF. The CDR3 DNA reads as TGTGCCAGCAGCTCTAGCGGGGGGGCTCCAAATGAGCAGTTCTTC. V usage is TRBV7-9 and J usage is TRBJ2-1; 12 nucleotides match TRBD2. V lost 4 bases, J lost 7 bases, and 5 bases stayed unmatched. The CDR3 length is 15 residues. The germline gives CDR1 SEHNR, CDR2 FQNEAQ (reference sequence).

This clone was seen a handful of times. The CDR3 spells CASSQKRQGLEKLFF. CDR3 DNA sequence: TGCGCCAGCAGCCAGAAAAGGCAGGGGCTAGAAAAACTGTTTTTT. The chain couples TRBV4-3 to TRBJ1-4; tentative D call: TRBD1 (6 bases). V was trimmed by 3 bases and J by 8 bases, leaving 16 bases between them. Germline-derived CDR1 and CDR2 are LGHNA and YSLEER. This CDR3 contains 15 residues.